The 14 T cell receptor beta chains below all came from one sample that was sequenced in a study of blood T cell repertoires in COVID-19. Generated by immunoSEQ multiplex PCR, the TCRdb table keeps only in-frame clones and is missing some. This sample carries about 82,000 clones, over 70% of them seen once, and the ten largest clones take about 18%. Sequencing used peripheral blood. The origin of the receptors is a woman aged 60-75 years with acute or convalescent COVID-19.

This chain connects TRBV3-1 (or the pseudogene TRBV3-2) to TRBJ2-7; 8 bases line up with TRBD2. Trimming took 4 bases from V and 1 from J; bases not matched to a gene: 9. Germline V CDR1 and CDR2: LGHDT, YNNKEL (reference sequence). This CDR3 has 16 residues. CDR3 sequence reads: CASSPGGVLGSYEQYF. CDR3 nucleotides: TGTGCCAGCAGCCCCGGGGGGGTACTAGGGTCCTACGAGCAGTACTTC.

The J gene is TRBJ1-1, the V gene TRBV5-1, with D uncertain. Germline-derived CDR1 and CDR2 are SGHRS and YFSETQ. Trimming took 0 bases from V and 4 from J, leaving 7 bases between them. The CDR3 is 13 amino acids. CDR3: CASSLGPITEAFF. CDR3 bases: TGCGCCAGCAGCTTGGGGCCGATCACTGAAGCTTTCTTT. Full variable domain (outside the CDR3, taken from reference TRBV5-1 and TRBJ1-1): KAGVTQTPRYLIKTRGQQVTLSCSPISGHRSVSWYQQTPGQGLQFLFEYFSETQRNKGNFPGRFSGRQFSNSRSEMNVSTLELGDSALYLCASSLGPITEAFFGQGTRLTVV.

CDR3 region: CASSQSRTTVSGGYTF. The CDR3 DNA is TGCGCCAGCAGTCAATCGAGGACGACGGTGTCGGGAGGCTACACCTTC. The gene calls are TRBV23-1 and TRBJ1-2; D not resolved. TRBV23-1 is an open reading frame whose function is uncertain. V was shortened by 0 bases and J by 8 bases, with 19 bases between the two germline ends. CDR3 length: 16 amino acids.

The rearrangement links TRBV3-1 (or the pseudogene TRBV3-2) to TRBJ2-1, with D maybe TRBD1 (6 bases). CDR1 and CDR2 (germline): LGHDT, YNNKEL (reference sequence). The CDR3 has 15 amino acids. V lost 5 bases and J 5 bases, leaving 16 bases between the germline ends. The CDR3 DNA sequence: TGTGCCAGCAGCTGGGGGCTCACAAGAAACAATGAGCAGTTCTTC. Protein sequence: CASSWGLTRNNEQFF.

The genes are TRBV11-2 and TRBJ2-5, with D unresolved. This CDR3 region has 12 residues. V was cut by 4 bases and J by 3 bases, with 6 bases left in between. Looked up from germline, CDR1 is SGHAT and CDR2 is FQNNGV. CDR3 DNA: TGTGCCAGCAGCTCGGAGAAAGAGACCCAGTACTTC. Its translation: CASSSEKETQYF.

The chain's CDR3 is CASSLAAGGYYNEQFF. CDR3 nucleotides: TGTGCCAGCAGCTTAGCGGCGGGGGGGTACTACAATGAGCAGTTCTTC. The chain couples TRBV7-2 to TRBJ2-1; 9 positions agree with TRBD2. CDR3 length: 16 residues. From germline, CDR1 is SGHTA and CDR2 FQGNSA. V trimming: 0 bases; J trimming: 3 bases; junction bases outside the gene matches: 3.

In nucleotides, the CDR3 is TGTGCCAGCAGCTTCGGGGGAACGGGTGAGCAGTTCTTC. This gives the protein CASSFGGTGEQFF. The chain employs TRBV7-8 and TRBJ2-1; perhaps TRBD2 as D (6 bases). Trimming took off 3 bases at V and 9 bases at J, with 12 bases between the two ends. From germline, CDR1 is SGHVS and CDR2 FQNEAQ. CDR3 length: 13 residues.

CDR3 residues: CASSGASVARTGELFF. The DNA of the CDR3 is TGTGCCAGCAGCGGAGCTAGCGTCGCGCGCACCGGGGAGCTGTTTTTT. V gene TRBV5-4 combines with J gene TRBJ2-2, with D perhaps matching TRBD2 (6 bases). CDR1 is SGHNT, CDR2 YYREEE, per germline (reference sequence). V dropped 4 bases and J dropped 4 bases, with 17 bases sitting between them. There are 16 residues in the CDR3.

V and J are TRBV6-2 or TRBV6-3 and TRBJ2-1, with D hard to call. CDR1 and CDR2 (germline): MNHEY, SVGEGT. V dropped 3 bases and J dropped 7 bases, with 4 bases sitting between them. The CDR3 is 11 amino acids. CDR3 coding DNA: TGTGCCAGCAGTTATATAAATGAGCAGTTCTTC. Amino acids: CASSYINEQFF.

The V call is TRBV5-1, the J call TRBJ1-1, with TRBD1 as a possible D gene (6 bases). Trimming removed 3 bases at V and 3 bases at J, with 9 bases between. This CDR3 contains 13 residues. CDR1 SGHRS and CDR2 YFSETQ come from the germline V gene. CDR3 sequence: CASSYDRHTEAFF. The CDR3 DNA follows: TGCGCCAGCAGCTATGACAGGCACACTGAAGCTTTCTTT. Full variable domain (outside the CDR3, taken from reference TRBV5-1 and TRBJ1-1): KAGVTQTPRYLIKTRGQQVTLSCSPISGHRSVSWYQQTPGQGLQFLFEYFSETQRNKGNFPGRFSGRQFSNSRSEMNVSTLELGDSALYLCASSYDRHTEAFFGQGTRLTVV.

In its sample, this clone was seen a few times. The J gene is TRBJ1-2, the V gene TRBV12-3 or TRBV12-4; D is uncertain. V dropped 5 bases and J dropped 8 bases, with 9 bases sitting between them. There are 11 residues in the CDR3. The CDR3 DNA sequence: TGTGCCAGCAGTCGGGTCTTGGGCTACACCTTC. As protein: CASSRVLGYTF.

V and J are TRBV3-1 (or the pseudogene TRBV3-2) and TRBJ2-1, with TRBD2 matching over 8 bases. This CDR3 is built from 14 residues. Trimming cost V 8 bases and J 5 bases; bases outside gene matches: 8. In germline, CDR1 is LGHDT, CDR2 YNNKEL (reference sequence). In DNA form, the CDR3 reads TGTGCCAGCGTCGACGGGGGGGACGACAATGAGCAGTTCTTC. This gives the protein CASVDGGDDNEQFF.

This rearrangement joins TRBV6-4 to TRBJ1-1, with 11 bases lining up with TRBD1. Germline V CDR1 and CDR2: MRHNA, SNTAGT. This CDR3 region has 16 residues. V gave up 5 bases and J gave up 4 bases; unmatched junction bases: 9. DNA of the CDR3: TGTGCCAGCAGTAGGAAGGGGACAGGGGGTTCCACTGAAGCTTTCTTT. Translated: CASSRKGTGGSTEAFF.

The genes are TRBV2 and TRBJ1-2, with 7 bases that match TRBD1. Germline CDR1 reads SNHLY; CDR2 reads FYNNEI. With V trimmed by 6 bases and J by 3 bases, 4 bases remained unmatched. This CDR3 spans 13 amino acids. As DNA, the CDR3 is TGTGCCAGCAGAACCACAGGGGACTATGGCTACACCTTC. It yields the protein CASRTTGDYGYTF.